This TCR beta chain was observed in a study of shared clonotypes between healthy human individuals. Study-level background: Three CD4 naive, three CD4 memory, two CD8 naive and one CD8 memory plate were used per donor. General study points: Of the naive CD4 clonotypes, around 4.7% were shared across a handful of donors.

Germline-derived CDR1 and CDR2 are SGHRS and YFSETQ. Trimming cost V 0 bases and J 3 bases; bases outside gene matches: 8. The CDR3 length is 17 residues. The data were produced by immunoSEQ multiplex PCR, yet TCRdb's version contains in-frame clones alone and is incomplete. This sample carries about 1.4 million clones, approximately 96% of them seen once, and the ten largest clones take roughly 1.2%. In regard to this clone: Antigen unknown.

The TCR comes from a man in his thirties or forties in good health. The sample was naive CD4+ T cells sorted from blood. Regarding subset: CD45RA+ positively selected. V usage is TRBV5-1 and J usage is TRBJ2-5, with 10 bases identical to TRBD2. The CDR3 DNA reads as TGCGCCAGCAGCTTGGGACCTTATAGCGGGAGGAAAGAGACCCAGTACTTC. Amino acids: CASSLGPYSGRKETQYF.